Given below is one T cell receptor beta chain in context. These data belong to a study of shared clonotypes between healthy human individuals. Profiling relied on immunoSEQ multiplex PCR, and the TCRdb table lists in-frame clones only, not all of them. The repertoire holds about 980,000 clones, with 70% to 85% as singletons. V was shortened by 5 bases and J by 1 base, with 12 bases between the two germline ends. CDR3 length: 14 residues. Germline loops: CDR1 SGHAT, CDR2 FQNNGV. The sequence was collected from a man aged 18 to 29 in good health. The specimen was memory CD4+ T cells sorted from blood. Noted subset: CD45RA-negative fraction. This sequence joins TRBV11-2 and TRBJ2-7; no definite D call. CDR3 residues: CASSRILVSYEQYF. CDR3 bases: TGTGCCAGCAGCCGCATCCTAGTTTCCTACGAGCAGTACTTC.